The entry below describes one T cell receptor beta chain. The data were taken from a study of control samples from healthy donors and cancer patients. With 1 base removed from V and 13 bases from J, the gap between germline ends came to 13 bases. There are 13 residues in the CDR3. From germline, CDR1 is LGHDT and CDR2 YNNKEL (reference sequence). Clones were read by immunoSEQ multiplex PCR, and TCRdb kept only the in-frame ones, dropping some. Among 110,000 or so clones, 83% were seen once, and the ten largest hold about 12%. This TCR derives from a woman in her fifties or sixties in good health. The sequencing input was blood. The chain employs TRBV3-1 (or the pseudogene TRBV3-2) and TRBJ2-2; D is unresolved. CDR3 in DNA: TGTGCCAGCAGCCAAGGCAAGGGCTTTGGGCTGTTTTTT. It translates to CASSQGKGFGLFF.